This T cell receptor (beta chain) was recovered during a study of T cells in women clearing cervical HPV infection. Worth noting for this clone: The observed sequence ends 3 residues before the CDR3 terminus, with the missing tail filled in from the germline J gene.

The V gene's germline CDR1 is ENHRY and CDR2 SYGVKD. The CDR3 has 14 residues. Losses at the gene ends were 0 bases for V and 6 bases for J; bases not matched to a gene: 2. Sequencing used immunoSEQ multiplex PCR; TCRdb keeps in-frame clones, though not all of them. The sample holds 30,000 to 45,000 clones. Sequenced material: blood buffy coat. This clonotype originated in a woman between 18 and 70 years old with a cervical HPV16 infection that either progressed to CIN3+ or cleared (not recorded which). The V call is TRBV10-3, the J call TRBJ2-1; 7 bases match TRBD1. The CDR3 loop is CAISESAGGNEQFF. The sequenced part of the CDR3 DNA is TGTGCCATCAGTGAGTCGGCAGGGGGCAATGAG.